This paragraph covers one TCR beta chain sequence. Judged by its sample share, this clone qualifies as medium-sized (0.01 to 0.1%). What this receptor recognizes is not known. The read falls 3 residues short of the CDR3 end, and the missing part is taken from the germline J gene. Equivalent amounts of genomic DNA from CVID and control samples were used as sequencing input. For every sample, a 60 bp segment covering the rearranged TCRbeta CDR3 region was amplified and then sequenced. TCRbeta amplification used the immunoSEQ assay, a bias-corrected multiplex PCR with high-throughput sequencing. In the original analysis: Every unique nucleotide sequence was considered a clone and was annotated with V, D and J genes, copy number and frequency. Sequences were labeled productive if in frame, and non-productive if out of frame or containing stop codons. As previously described, Shannon's entropy was used to calculate clonality. The predicted amino acid sequences of productive clones were used to derive mean CDR3 Kyte-Doolittle hydropathy. Using the R hclust function, scaled V gene usage was clustered hierarchically with Manhattan distance and complete linkage. Sharing of clones by CDR3 amino acid sequence was evaluated through resampling of 12 repertoires per group over 100 rounds. The repertoires were searched for approximately 72 published EBV-specific TCRbeta sequences and 245 published CMV-specific TCRbeta sequences. A couple of CVID samples yielding fewer than 10,000 sequences were excluded from analysis, leaving under 50 CVID repertoires. The table comes from immuneACCESS by way of TCRdb, which keeps in-frame sequences with V and J called. Part of the clones is missing from these tables; in studies checked, under half for an unresolved V gene and the rest for unknown reasons. That table supplies the V and J calls and clone size; D and trimming were determined from the DNA. This sample includes 25,000 to 30,000 clones, and none of them was observed just once. 3.2% of the sample is taken by the ten largest.

Standard criteria were used to diagnose CVID, namely serum IgG, IgA and/or IgM reduced below the normal range together with specific antibody deficiency. The CVID group comprised some 43 subjects, 15 or so female and roughly 30 male, aged roughly 8 to 65 years with a mean age of about 40. Both CVID patients and healthy controls were predominantly of Caucasian heritage. At the time of study participation, every CVID subject had been on replacement immunoglobulin therapy for at least one year. No CVID subject was ill or taking immunomodulatory or immunosuppressive medication when blood was collected. From each donor, roughly 5 to 9 ml of heparinized peripheral whole blood was collected. TCRbeta CDR3 repertoires were sequenced from genomic DNA of adults with common variable immune deficiency (CVID) and healthy adult controls. To isolate peripheral blood mononuclear cells, diluted blood was subjected to density centrifugation over Hypaque 1077 or Ficoll-Paque. Genomic DNA was obtained from unsorted mononuclear cells using either Qiagen column purification or a centrifugation-based method.

This entry belongs to a study of T cell clonality in common variable immunodeficiency (dated by TCRdb to about 2015). Study-wide findings and limitations: Healthy controls shared more TCRbeta clones with each other than CVID subjects shared among themselves (p < 0.0001). Even though DNA input was equal, the average per sample came to some 90,000 unique sequences for controls compared with around 32,000 for CVID samples. Correlations of repertoire features with clinical complications were constrained by heterogeneity among patients within the CVID cohort. Compared with healthy controls, CVID subjects showed increased TCRbeta clonality (t-test p = 0.018), a feature most characteristic of about a third of subjects. Fewer deletions and N-nucleotide insertions were reportedly observed in CVID TCRbeta sequences, and highly modified clones with 13 or more V deletions were reportedly absent from CVID TCRbeta sequences. According to the authors, figuring out what caused the increased clonality in CVID would require sequencing the repertoires of T cell subpopulations.

Measured from the cysteine to the phenylalanine, the CDR3 is 15 residues long. The DNA shown is the part of the CDR3 that was read: 36 bases, in frame from base 1. At the junction V is shortened by 2 bases and J by 3 bases, with 13 bases in between. Per the germline V gene, SNHLY is the CDR1 and FYNNEI is the CDR2. Sequencing input: peripheral blood mononuclear cells. The sequence was collected from a human donor with common variable immunodeficiency. This receptor chain uses TRBV2 and TRBJ1-1; 5 matching bases give a weak D call of TRBD1. Incomplete CDR3 DNA: TGTGCCAGCAGTGAAACGGGGGGAGGTGACACTGAA. This gives the protein CASSETGGGDTE. The whole CDR3 protein reads CASSETGGGDTEAFF. Extended through the reference TRBV2 and TRBJ1-1 proteins, this CDR3 yields the full variable domain: EPEVTQTPSHQVTQMGQEVILRCVPISNHLYFYWYRQILGQKVEFLVSFYNNEISEKSEIFDDQFSVERPDGSNFTLKIRSTKLEDSAMYFCASSETGGGDTEAFFGQGTRLTVV.